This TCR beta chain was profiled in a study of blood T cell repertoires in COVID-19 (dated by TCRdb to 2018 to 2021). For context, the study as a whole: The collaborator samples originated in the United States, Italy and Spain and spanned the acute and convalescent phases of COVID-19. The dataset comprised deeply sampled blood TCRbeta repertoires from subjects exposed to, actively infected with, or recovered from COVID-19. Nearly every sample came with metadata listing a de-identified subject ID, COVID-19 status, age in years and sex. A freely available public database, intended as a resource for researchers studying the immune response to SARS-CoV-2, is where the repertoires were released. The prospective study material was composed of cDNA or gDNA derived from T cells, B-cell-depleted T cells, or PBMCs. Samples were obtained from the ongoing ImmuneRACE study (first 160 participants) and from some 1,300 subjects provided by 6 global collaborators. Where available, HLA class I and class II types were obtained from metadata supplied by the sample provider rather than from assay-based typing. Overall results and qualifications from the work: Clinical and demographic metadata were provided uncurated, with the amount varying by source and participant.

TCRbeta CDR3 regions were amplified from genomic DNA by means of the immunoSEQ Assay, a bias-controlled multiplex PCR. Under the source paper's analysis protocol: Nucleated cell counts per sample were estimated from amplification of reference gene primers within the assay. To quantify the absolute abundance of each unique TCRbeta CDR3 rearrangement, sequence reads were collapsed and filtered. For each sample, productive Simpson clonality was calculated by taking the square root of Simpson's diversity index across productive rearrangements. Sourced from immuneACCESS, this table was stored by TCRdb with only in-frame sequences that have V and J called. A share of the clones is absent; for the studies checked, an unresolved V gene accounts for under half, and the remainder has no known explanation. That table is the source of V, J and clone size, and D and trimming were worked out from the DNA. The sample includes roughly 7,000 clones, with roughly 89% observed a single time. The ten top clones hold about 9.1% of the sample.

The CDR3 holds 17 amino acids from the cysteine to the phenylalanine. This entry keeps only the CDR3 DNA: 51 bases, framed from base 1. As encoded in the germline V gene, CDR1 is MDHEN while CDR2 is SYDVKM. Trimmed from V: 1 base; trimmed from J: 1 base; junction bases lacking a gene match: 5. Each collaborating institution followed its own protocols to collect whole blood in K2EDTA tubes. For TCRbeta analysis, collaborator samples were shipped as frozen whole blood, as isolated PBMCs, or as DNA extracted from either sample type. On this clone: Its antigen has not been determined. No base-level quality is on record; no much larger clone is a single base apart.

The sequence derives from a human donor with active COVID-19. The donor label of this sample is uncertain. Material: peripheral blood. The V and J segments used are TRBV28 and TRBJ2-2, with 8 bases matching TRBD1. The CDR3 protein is CASSLYFGTGNTGELFF. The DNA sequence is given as TGTGCCAGCAGTTTATATTTTGGGACAGGGAACACCGGGGAGCTGTTTTTT.